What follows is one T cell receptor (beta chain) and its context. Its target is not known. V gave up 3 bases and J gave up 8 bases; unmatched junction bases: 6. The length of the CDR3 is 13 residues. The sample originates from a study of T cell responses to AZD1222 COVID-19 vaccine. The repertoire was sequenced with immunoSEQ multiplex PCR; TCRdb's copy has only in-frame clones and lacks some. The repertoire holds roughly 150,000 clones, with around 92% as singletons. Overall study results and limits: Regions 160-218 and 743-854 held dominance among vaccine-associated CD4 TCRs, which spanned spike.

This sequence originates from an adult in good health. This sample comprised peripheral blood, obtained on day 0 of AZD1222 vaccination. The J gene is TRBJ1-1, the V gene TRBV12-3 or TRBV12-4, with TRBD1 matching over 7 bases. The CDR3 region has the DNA TGTGCCAGCAGTTTGAGGACAGGATTAGAAGCTTTCTTT. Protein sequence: CASSLRTGLEAFF.